This TCR beta chain derives from a study of control samples from healthy donors and cancer patients (dated by TCRdb to 2018 to 2021). The CDR3 covers 13 residues, taking in both the cysteine and the phenylalanine. Solely the CDR3 DNA is kept, with 39 bases framed from the first base. The trim is 2 bases for V and 4 bases for J, with a gap of 8 bases between the germline ends. CDR1 and CDR2 (MNHNS, SASEGT) derive from the germline V gene. Libraries were constructed by the immunoSEQ multiplex PCR assay. Imported from immuneACCESS, the table was reduced by TCRdb to in-frame sequences with V and J called. These copies leave out some clones; in studies compared against another copy, an unresolved V gene accounts for under half, and the cause of the remainder is not known. For this sample there are about 130,000 clones; around 92% appear just once. The top ten clones comprise 2% to 2.5% of the sample. On this clone: Its antigen remains undetermined. There are no base qualities to consult, and no much larger clone falls within one base.

The chain couples TRBV6-1 to TRBJ1-1, with the D gene call left open. The sequence came from a woman between 45 and 60 years old in good health. Sequences were obtained from blood. The DNA is TGTGCCAGCAGTGAATCCCGGGTCACTGAAGCTTTCTTT. This is translated as CASSESRVTEAFF.